This T cell receptor (beta chain) was retrieved from a study of blood T cell repertoires in COVID-19. Methods used by the authors: How many nucleated cells were present was estimated from reference gene primer amplification. The method was immunoSEQ multiplex PCR; TCRdb's version includes in-frame clones alone and lacks a portion of them. That table gives V, J and clone size, and the DNA gave D and trimming. The data contain a few hundred thousand clones, 85% to 90% of them seen just once; the ten biggest clones take up around 2%. Residents of about two dozen US areas, aged about 18 to 95 years, made up the participants. The germline CDR1 and CDR2 sequences are SGHRS and YFSETQ. The CDR3 consists of 16 residues. After removal of 2 bases from V and 1 base from J, the junction contained 8 bases not matched to a gene.

Sequencing was carried out using PBMCs or T cells enriched from blood (not recorded which). The chain employs TRBV5-1 and TRBJ1-1; 7 bases agree with TRBD1. This receptor was identified in a woman aged 18 to 35 who had recovered from COVID-19. CDR3 amino acids: CASSFNPDRKNTEAFF. The CDR3 DNA reads as TGCGCCAGCAGCTTCAATCCGGACAGGAAGAACACTGAAGCTTTCTTT.